The source of this TCR beta chain is a study of control samples from healthy donors and cancer patients. Here immunoSEQ multiplex PCR was the method, and the copy in TCRdb shows in-frame clones only, minus some. The data show tens of thousands of clones, almost 96% seen once. Germline CDR1 and CDR2: SQVTM and ANQGSEA. CDR3 length: 10 amino acids. Trimming cost V 4 bases and J 4 bases, with 4 bases left between them. The genes are TRBV29-1 and TRBJ2-5, with D unresolved. The sequence derives from a woman in her 30s in good health. Sequenced: blood. CDR3 nucleotides: TGCAGCGTTGCCGGAGAGACCCAGTACTTC. Translation gives CSVAGETQYF.